This entry lists 17 T cell receptor beta chains sequenced from one sample in a study of control samples from healthy donors and cancer patients. Only in-frame clones appear in the TCRdb table, and some are missing; sequencing was by immunoSEQ multiplex PCR. The sample carries roughly 200,000 clones, roughly nine tenths recorded once. The sequenced sample consisted of blood. The receptors come from a man younger than 45 in good health.

The J gene is TRBJ2-3, the V gene TRBV28, with a weak D call TRBD2 (6 bases). CDR3 size: 15 residues. Trimming took 8 bases from V and 8 from J, leaving 23 bases between them. CDR1 and CDR2 from the germline V gene are MDHEN and SYDVKM. CDR3 bases: TGTGCCAGCGCGCCTGGTCCCTGGGGAGGTACTACGCAGTATTTT. This codes for CASAPGPWGGTTQYF.

The chain uses TRBV5-4 and TRBJ1-4; 7 positions match TRBD1. Germline CDR1 is SGHNT and CDR2 is YYREEE (reference sequence). The CDR3 runs to 16 residues. The ends lost 4 bases at V and 7 bases at J; junction bases unmatched: 13. The CDR3 loop is CASSRNTGERGEKLFF. The DNA for the CDR3 is TGTGCCAGCAGCCGGAATACAGGGGAAAGGGGTGAAAAACTGTTTTTT. The full variable domain, rest sourced from reference TRBV5-4 and TRBJ1-4, is ETGVTQSPTHLIKTRGQQVTLRCSSQSGHNTVSWYQQALGQGPQFIFQYYREEENGRGNFPPRFSGLQFPNYSSELNVNALELDDSALYLCASSRNTGERGEKLFFGSGTQLSVL.

The chain is built from TRBV19 and TRBJ2-1, with TRBD1 identical over 11 bases. CDR3 size: 14 residues. The trim removed 6 bases at V and 7 bases at J, leaving 5 bases unmatched. Germline loops: CDR1 LNHDA, CDR2 SQIVND (reference sequence). CDR3 residues: CASSNRDRGNEQFF. The CDR3 nucleotides are TGTGCCAGTAGCAACCGGGACAGGGGGAATGAGCAGTTCTTC.

The genes are TRBV5-1 and TRBJ2-7; 10 nucleotides align to TRBD1. Germline CDR1 is SGHRS and CDR2 is YFSETQ. Germline trimming cut 4 bases from V and 7 bases from J; bases unmatched to any gene: 11. There are 15 residues in the CDR3. The CDR3 is CASSITGQGPREQYF. The CDR3 bases are TGCGCCAGCAGCATCACGGGACAGGGGCCACGGGAGCAGTACTTC.

The rearrangement uses TRBV19 and TRBJ1-5; no definite D call. There are 13 residues in the CDR3. Trimming left V 3 bases short and J 6 bases short, with 9 bases between. Germline lookup yields CDR1 LNHDA and CDR2 SQIVND (reference sequence). The DNA for the CDR3 is TGTGCCAGTAGTATGGGATTGAGTCAGCCCCAGCATTTT. This sequence encodes CASSMGLSQPQHF.

CDR3 amino acids: CASSQGQGPSYEQYF. For the CDR3, the DNA is TGCGCCAGCAGCCAAGGACAGGGACCTTCCTACGAGCAGTACTTC. The V and J genes are TRBV4-1 and TRBJ2-7; 7 bases align to TRBD1. Losses at the gene ends were 1 base for V and 1 base for J; bases not matched to a gene: 4. This CDR3 is built from 15 residues. Germline V CDR1 and CDR2: MGHRA, YSYEKL.

V and J are TRBV7-8 and TRBJ1-2; D is unresolved. The CDR3 length is 14 residues. Germline V gene data show CDR1 as SGHVS and CDR2 as FQNEAQ. Trimming stripped 1 base from V and 2 bases from J, with 8 bases between. CDR3 in DNA: TGTGCCAGCAGCTTAGTGGCAACCAACTATGGCTACACCTTC. Translating it yields CASSLVATNYGYTF. The complete variable domain, with remaining parts taken from reference TRBV7-8 and TRBJ1-2, reads GAGVSQSPRYKVAKRGQDVALRCDPISGHVSLFWYQQALGQGPEFLTYFQNEAQLDKSGLPSDRFFAERPEGSVSTLKIQRTQQEDSAVYLCASSLVATNYGYTFGSGTRLTVV.

The chain couples TRBV24-1 to TRBJ1-6; perhaps TRBD1 as D (5 bases). CDR1 and CDR2 (germline): KGHDR, SFDVKD. Trimming cost V 5 bases and J 5 bases, with 15 bases left between them. This CDR3 is 16 amino acids long. The CDR3 DNA is TGTGCCACCAGTGGAGGCAGGGTAAAAGATAATTCACCCCTCCACTTT. Translation gives CATSGGRVKDNSPLHF.

The chain uses TRBV2 and TRBJ2-7; D call uncertain. The CDR3 runs 14 residues. Germline CDR1 is SNHLY and CDR2 is FYNNEI. V was cut by 2 bases and J by 3 bases, with 11 bases left in between. CDR3 nucleotides: TGTGCCAGCAGTGAATTTGGGCCGAGCTACGAGCAGTACTTC. It codes for CASSEFGPSYEQYF.

This sequence joins TRBV7-9 and TRBJ2-3; 7 bases are shared with TRBD2. J gave up 0 bases and V 6 bases, and 3 bases lay outside the gene matches. CDR1 is SEHNR, CDR2 FQNEAQ, per germline (reference sequence). This CDR3 is 14 amino acids long. CDR3: CASRLADSTDTQYF. CDR3 coding DNA: TGTGCCAGCAGGCTAGCGGACAGCACAGATACGCAGTATTTT.

The J gene is TRBJ1-1, the V gene TRBV5-6; no reliable D call. V dropped 2 bases and J dropped 6 bases, with 14 bases sitting between them. This CDR3 region has 14 residues. Per germline, CDR1 SGHDT and CDR2 YYEEEE. This CDR3 is CASSLRSIGPEAFF. In nucleotides, the CDR3 is TGTGCCAGCAGCTTACGGTCCATCGGGCCTGAAGCTTTCTTT.

The CDR3: CASRYTDTQYF. CDR3 bases: TGTGCCAGCAGGTACACAGATACGCAGTATTTT. The chain employs TRBV12-3 or TRBV12-4 and TRBJ2-3, with D uncertain. With 6 bases removed from V and 2 bases from J, the gap between germline ends came to 3 bases. The CDR3 totals 11 residues.

The chain couples TRBV12-3 or TRBV12-4 to TRBJ1-1; D not certain. Trimming left V 6 bases short and J 9 bases short, with 11 bases between. The CDR3 length is 11 residues. For the CDR3, the DNA is TGTGCCAGCAGGTCCACGGGGAAAGCTTTCTTT. This sequence encodes CASRSTGKAFF.

The table lists this clone with a count of one. This chain uses TRBV7-2 with TRBJ1-6, with TRBD1 matching over 7 bases. V was pared by 5 bases and J by 2 bases, with 6 bases of the junction left unmatched. In germline, CDR1 is SGHTA, CDR2 FQGNSA. This CDR3 has 16 amino acids. CDR3 protein: CASSGLQGTYNSPLHF. In DNA form, the CDR3 reads TGTGCCAGCAGCGGACTACAGGGGACCTATAATTCACCCCTCCACTTT.

The rearrangement links TRBV6-5 to TRBJ1-5; D uncertain. This CDR3 has 14 amino acids. V lost 8 bases and J lost 7, with 18 bases in between. Germline lookup yields CDR1 MNHEY and CDR2 SVGAGI. The CDR3 sequence is CASSIGSPPQPQHF. CDR3 DNA sequence: TGTGCCAGCTCAATCGGCAGTCCGCCCCAGCCCCAGCATTTT.

CDR3 amino acids: CSVEDDVGNGELFF. The CDR3, as DNA: TGCAGCGTTGAAGATGATGTAGGGAACGGGGAGCTGTTTTTT. V and J are TRBV29-1 and TRBJ2-2; D ambiguous. Trimming took off 0 bases at V and 7 bases at J, with 12 bases between the two ends. The germline gives CDR1 SQVTM, CDR2 ANQGSEA. This CDR3 comprises 14 residues.

This sequence joins TRBV5-6 and TRBJ2-1; 7 bases are shared with TRBD2. CDR1 is SGHDT and CDR2 is YYEEEE in the germline V gene. J gave up 0 bases and V 3 bases, and 3 bases lay outside the gene matches. The CDR3 sequence is 15 residues long. The DNA for the CDR3 is TGTGCCAGCAGCTACCCTAGCGGCTCCTACAATGAGCAGTTCTTC. It is translated as CASSYPSGSYNEQFF.